This T cell receptor (beta chain) emerged from a study of blood T cell repertoires in COVID-19. Study-level background: Sources were T cells, B-cell-depleted T cells, or PBMCs; the material itself was cDNA or gDNA.

The protocol was immunoSEQ multiplex PCR, while the TCRdb copy is restricted to in-frame clones and leaves out a portion. Of 150,000 to 200,000 clones listed, about three quarters are singletons. Germline V gene lookup returns CDR1 MNHEY and CDR2 SVGAGI. This CDR3 contains 16 residues. Unmatched junction bases numbered 9, after V lost 0 bases and J lost 6 bases. Input material: peripheral blood. The V call is TRBV6-5, the J call TRBJ1-1; 8 positions match TRBD1. This TCR was recovered from a woman in her fifties or sixties with active or convalescent COVID-19. CDR3 amino acids: CASSYSLRDRTAEAFF. In DNA, the CDR3 is TGTGCCAGCAGTTACTCTCTCCGGGACAGGACGGCTGAAGCTTTCTTT.